This TCR beta chain was profiled in a study of shared clonotypes between healthy human individuals (dated by TCRdb to 2020 to 2022). Regarding the complete study: A few men and a couple of women, aged 18 to 49 years, made up the cohort. For each donor, CD4 naive and CD4 memory were each run on three plates, CD8 naive on two plates, and CD8 memory on one plate. Blood TCR repertoires of about five healthy adults were deeply sequenced to estimate repertoire size and the extent of clonotype sharing between individuals. Different laboratories and diverse techniques were used to prepare libraries and sequence TCR repertoires, to increase sequencing depth and limit assay-specific biases. Per donor, leukapheresis produced somewhere between about 0.94 and 10 billion PBMCs.

As regards this clone: This clone's antigen is unknown. Within one base of it there is no much larger clone, and no base qualities were kept.

Including cysteine and phenylalanine, the CDR3 has 17 amino acids. Only the CDR3 portion is preserved as DNA: 51 bases, with reading frame beginning at the first base. CDR1 KGHSH and CDR2 LQKENI are derived from the germline V gene. Trimming removed 2 bases from V and 7 bases from J; the gene matches leave 13 bases unexplained. Using the deep immunoSEQ assay, TCR CDR3 regions were amplified from genomic DNA by multiplex PCR. Genomic DNA extracted from each cell subset was distributed evenly over all wells of several immunoSEQ 96-well plates, and each plate served as one replicate. For sorted subsets, roughly 0.2 ug genomic DNA, equal to tens of thousands of T cell genomes, was loaded into each replicate PCR. The purified libraries were quantified using a Qubit 3.0 fluorometer, sized with a Bioanalyzer 2100, and then quantified again using the KAPA Library Quantification kit. A separate single-read 150-cycle Illumina NextSeq 550 flow cell was used to sequence each immunoSEQ 96-well plate. The original methods were these. Because the immunoSEQ output held only junctional sequences and lacked quality scores, the filtering could not match the filtering applied to full-length reads. Sequences were annotated with PyIR, a Python wrapper for IgBLAST v1.9, using IMGT germline references to assign V/J genes and CDR3. Any read was removed if the V/J assignment was weak (E-value above 1e-6), the CDR3 was missing, or the read contained stop codons, out-of-frame junctions, or ambiguous translated residues. V3J clonotypes were defined as sequences sharing an identical inferred V gene, J gene, and CDR3 amino acid sequence. To compute the percentage overlap between repertoires, the number of shared unique clonotypes was divided by the size of the smaller repertoire. Richness of each repertoire was evaluated using RTK rarefaction, the Chao1 estimator, and Recon v2.1 estimates of unobserved clonotypes. Generation probabilities were computed with OLGA for all TCRbeta clonotypes obtained by the gDNA method from four donors. Drawn from immuneACCESS, this table holds only the in-frame rearrangements with V and J called that TCRdb kept. Clones are partly lost; checked studies trace under half to an unresolved V gene and leave the rest unexplained. The DNA was the basis for D and trimming; V, J and clone size are from that table. Counted in this sample were about 820,000 clones; more than 85% of them appeared once. The ten largest clones add up to less than 25% of the sample.

CD8 naive samples were obtained by positive selection for CCR7 among CD45RO-negative cells, yielding a CD45RA+CCR7+ population from which TemRA cells were excluded. The donors were healthy, HIV-negative adults with no recently reported acute infections or vaccinations. Only Caucasian adults living in Nashville, Tennessee, USA were represented among the donors. After blood collection by leukapheresis, PBMCs were isolated using Ficoll-Histopaque density gradient centrifugation and then cryopreserved in the vapor phase of liquid nitrogen. Analytical flow cytometry was used to check the purity and quantity of each magnetically sorted T cell population. From each sorted fraction, genomic DNA was isolated and quantified by UV absorbance on a Nanodrop 2000c. Study-wide conclusions, independent of this receptor: Only blood was sampled, and tissue TCR repertoires likely differ from those in blood. Rarefaction of sorted-subset datasets indicated incomplete sequencing despite the large sequencing depth. Pairwise subsampling led to the expectation that sequencing depth would affect the degree of clonotype sharing among donors. Compared with non-shared clonotypes, the clonotypes found in all four sorted-subset donors had higher generation probabilities. Because the study included a small number of donors, the genetic and exposure-history diversity represented was limited. Estimated clonotype richness was generally larger for naive than for memory subsets. Around 5% of naive CD4, 3.5% of naive CD8, roughly 2.4% of memory CD4, and 0.4% of memory CD8 clonotypes were shared across a few donors.

The sequenced sample consisted of naive CD8+ T cells sorted from blood. The sample's cell subset or site label, decoded: CD45RA+CCR7+. This receptor chain uses TRBV18 and TRBJ2-1; 8 middle bases align to TRBD1. This receptor was obtained from a man aged 30 to 45 in good health. For the CDR3, the sequence is CASSPSPGDRHWNEQFF. The DNA is as follows: TGTGCCAGCTCACCATCTCCGGGGGACAGGCATTGGAATGAGCAGTTCTTC.